This is a list of T cell receptor beta chains from one sample in a study of regulatory T cells in long-lasting Graves disease. TCRdb processed the multiplex PCR reads anew with MiXCR; each CDR3 protein has one entry. The table records some 430,000 distinct CDR3 sequences, roughly 21% of them present only once. Sequencing used peripheral blood mononuclear cells (PBMCs), obtained when the disease was refractory, from a patient treated with antithyroid drugs. The receptors here all came from a female donor with Graves disease. CDR3s leave out the opening cysteine and the closing phenylalanine or tryptophan.

j_call,v_call,cdr3_aa
TRBJ1-6,TRBV3-1,ASSRGRVGSPLH
TRBJ2-1,TRBV19,ASNPAGGGHNEQF
TRBJ1-4,TRBV5-1,ASSLGTFDLEKLF
TRBJ2-7,TRBV6-6,ASSYSGQGREQY
TRBJ1-4,TRBV7-2,ASSGGKDSANEKLF
TRBJ2-5,TRBV28,ASSLRRGGETQY
TRBJ1-6,TRBV5-5,ASSLVAGFYNSPLH
TRBJ2-7,TRBV27,ASSLSWTGHYEQY
TRBJ1-1,TRBV14,ASQWQGDTEAF
TRBJ2-5,TRBV9,ASSVAGGEVGTQY
TRBJ2-4,TRBV7-2,ATETGRGRFGNIQY
TRBJ1-3,TRBV6-2/TRBV6-3,ASSSSADTSGNTMY